This passage covers 8 T cell receptor beta chains from one sample sequenced in a study of blood T cell repertoires in COVID-19. Generated by immunoSEQ multiplex PCR, the TCRdb table keeps only in-frame clones and is missing some. Here the sample spans around 300,000 clones, roughly nine tenths being singletons. The sequencing sample was made of peripheral blood. Receptor source: a man younger than 30 with active or convalescent COVID-19.

The CDR3: CASSWVRAGELFF. CDR3 DNA: TGTGCCAGCAGTTGGGTTCGGGCCGGGGAGCTGTTTTTT. The V call is TRBV12-3 or TRBV12-4, the J call TRBJ2-2; D ambiguous. V was shortened by 4 bases and J by 6 bases, with 9 bases between the two germline ends. This CDR3 is 13 amino acids long.

This clone appeared once. V is TRBV18 and J is TRBJ2-6; 9 nucleotides match TRBD1. Trimming at V came to 4 bases and at J to 1 base, leaving 8 bases not matched to a gene. The CDR3 contains 18 residues. Per the germline V gene, CDR1 is KGHSH and CDR2 is LQKENI. Here the CDR3 reads CASSRDRAAPSGANVLTF. The CDR3 region has the DNA TGTGCCAGCTCACGGGACAGGGCCGCCCCATCTGGGGCCAACGTCCTGACTTTC.

The chain couples TRBV19 to TRBJ1-1; no firm D call. Germline V gene data show CDR1 as LNHDA and CDR2 as SQIVND (reference sequence). Trimming cost V 6 bases and J 0 bases, with 8 bases left between them. The CDR3 spans 13 residues. The CDR3 region is CASRNTVNTEAFF. CDR3 sequence (DNA): TGTGCCAGTAGGAATACAGTGAACACTGAAGCTTTCTTT.

The chain uses TRBV4-1 and TRBJ2-7, with TRBD1 matching over 8 bases. The CDR3 loop spans 17 amino acids. The junction had 13 bases not matched to a gene; V was cut back by 2 bases and J by 4 bases. Germline V gives CDR1 MGHRA, CDR2 YSYEKL. CDR3 DNA sequence: TGCGCCAGCAGCCAACAACCTCCGGGACAGGTCCTATACGAGCAGTACTTC. Amino acids: CASSQQPPGQVLYEQYF.

The chain recombines TRBV10-3 with TRBJ2-5; 11 bases are shared with TRBD2. CDR1 and CDR2 from the germline V gene are ENHRY and SYGVKD. The CDR3 runs 14 residues. Losses at the gene ends were 8 bases for V and 3 bases for J; bases not matched to a gene: 5. The CDR3 DNA sequence: TGTGCCATCGGGACTAGCGGAGGGGAAGAGACCCAGTACTTC. Its protein product is CAIGTSGGEETQYF.

This chain links TRBV9 with TRBJ2-5; 9 nucleotides match TRBD2. With V trimmed by 4 bases and J by 5 bases, 18 bases remained unmatched. CDR3 size: 18 residues. Germline CDR1 reads SGDLS; CDR2 reads YYNGEE. The chain's CDR3 is CASSPSPEGGGAFETQYF. The CDR3 coding sequence is TGTGCCAGCAGCCCGTCCCCGGAGGGCGGGGGGGCCTTTGAGACCCAGTACTTC.

V is TRBV7-9 and J is TRBJ1-6; 7 bases are a match to TRBD1. CDR3 size: 16 residues. V lost 6 bases, J lost 8 bases, and 13 bases stayed unmatched. CDR1 is SEHNR, CDR2 FQNEAQ, per germline (reference sequence). CDR3 in amino acids: CASSYAAGTEDSPLHF. In nucleotides, the CDR3 is TGTGCCAGCAGTTATGCTGCCGGGACAGAGGATTCACCCCTCCACTTT.

This clone was counted a single time. The chain recombines TRBV19 with TRBJ1-2; no definite D call. The CDR3 totals 13 residues. V lost 0 bases to trimming and J lost 8 bases, with 10 bases between them. CDR1 is LNHDA, CDR2 SQIVND, per germline (reference sequence). CDR3 sequence (DNA): TGTGCCAGTAGTATAGATCTGGAGGGAGGCTACACCTTC. It specifies CASSIDLEGGYTF.